This T cell receptor beta chain was identified in a study of blood T cell repertoires in COVID-19. About the research overall: There were acute and convalescent COVID-19 samples, and they came from the United States, Italy and Spain. PBMCs, B-cell-depleted T cells, or T cells provided the cDNA or gDNA that made up the material.

In germline, CDR1 is LGHDT, CDR2 YNNKEL (reference sequence). J lost 12 bases, V lost 1 base, and 6 bases had no gene match. The CDR3 spans 12 residues. In the study's own analysis: Estimation of nucleated cell counts was performed using reference gene primer amplification. The method was immunoSEQ multiplex PCR; TCRdb's version includes in-frame clones alone and lacks a portion of them. V and J calls and clone size are as listed in that table; D and trimming were resolved from the DNA. Among 54,000 or so clones listed, about four fifths were seen once. Sequencing was done on a sample of peripheral blood. The receptor's source is a woman of 80 years or more with acute or convalescent COVID-19. The chain uses TRBV3-1 (or the pseudogene TRBV3-2) and TRBJ2-7, with 7 bases that match TRBD2. The CDR3, as DNA: TGTGCCAGCAGCCAAGTCAGCGGGGCCACGTACTTC. Protein product: CASSQVSGATYF.